A selection of T cell receptor beta chains follows, all from one sample in a study of blood T cell repertoires in COVID-19. Sequenced by immunoSEQ multiplex PCR; TCRdb stores in-frame clones only, minus some. Here the sample spans roughly 160,000 clones, 80% to 90% being singletons. Sequenced input: peripheral blood. These receptors were taken from a man in his sixties with acute or convalescent COVID-19. The CDR3 runs from the conserved cysteine through the conserved F or W. Each record gives: V gene, J gene, clone size, D gene, CDR3 protein, CDR3 DNA. The D gene is left open where the match is weak. The size entry is marked missing in some rows and otherwise reads once, few, many or a size class.

v_call: TRBV11-2; j_call: TRBJ2-5; clone_size: -; d_call: TRBD2; cdr3_aa: CASSPGLLAGGVFRETQYF; cdr3_nt: TGTGCCAGCAGCCCTGGCTTATTGGCGGGAGGGGTTTTTAGGGAGACCCAGTACTTC
v_call: TRBV27; j_call: TRBJ2-3; clone_size: few; d_call: -; cdr3_aa: CASSLYPGVSTDTQYF; cdr3_nt: TGTGCCAGCAGTTTATACCCCGGAGTTAGCACAGATACGCAGTATTTT
v_call: TRBV20-1; j_call: TRBJ1-1; clone_size: -; d_call: -; cdr3_aa: CSARVAEAFF; cdr3_nt: TGCAGTGCGCGGGTGGCTGAAGCTTTCTTT
v_call: TRBV6-2/TRBV6-3; j_call: TRBJ1-6; clone_size: -; d_call: TRBD1; cdr3_aa: CASSYDRTGGSPLHF; cdr3_nt: TGTGCCAGCAGTTACGATAGGACAGGCGGTTCACCCCTCCACTTT
v_call: TRBV4-1; j_call: TRBJ2-7; clone_size: -; d_call: -; cdr3_aa: CASSPTNLRASGEQYF; cdr3_nt: TGCGCCAGCAGCCCGACAAATCTCCGGGCCTCGGGGGAGCAGTACTTC
v_call: TRBV6-6; j_call: TRBJ1-4; clone_size: -; d_call: -; cdr3_aa: CASSLPPQGRNEKLFF; cdr3_nt: TGTGCCAGCAGCCTACCGCCCCAGGGTAGAAATGAAAAACTGTTTTTT
v_call: TRBV28; j_call: TRBJ2-5; clone_size: -; d_call: -; cdr3_aa: CASSPGDSPSETQYF; cdr3_nt: TGTGCCAGCAGCCCGGGGGACTCCCCCTCAGAGACCCAGTACTTC
v_call: TRBV9; j_call: TRBJ2-3; clone_size: -; d_call: TRBD1; cdr3_aa: CASSVTGDPGTDTQYF; cdr3_nt: TGTGCCAGCAGCGTGACAGGGGACCCCGGCACAGATACGCAGTATTTT
v_call: TRBV7-8; j_call: TRBJ2-5; clone_size: -; d_call: -; cdr3_aa: CASSLIRGAGETQYF; cdr3_nt: TGTGCCAGCAGCTTAATCCGGGGGGCGGGGGAGACCCAGTACTTC
v_call: TRBV18; j_call: TRBJ1-1; clone_size: -; d_call: -; cdr3_aa: CASSPGRFMNTEAFF; cdr3_nt: TGTGCCAGCTCACCAGGCAGATTTATGAACACTGAAGCTTTCTTT
v_call: TRBV7-6; j_call: TRBJ2-1; clone_size: -; d_call: -; cdr3_aa: CASSLGPETRGFSYNEQFF; cdr3_nt: TGTGCCAGCAGCTTAGGTCCGGAGACGAGGGGGTTCTCCTACAATGAGCAGTTCTTC
v_call: TRBV9; j_call: TRBJ2-2; clone_size: -; d_call: -; cdr3_aa: CASSGGGLGTGELFF; cdr3_nt: TGTGCCAGCAGCGGGGGAGGCCTGGGCACCGGGGAGCTGTTTTTT
v_call: TRBV28; j_call: TRBJ2-7; clone_size: -; d_call: -; cdr3_aa: CASSSHRGTYEQYF; cdr3_nt: TGTGCCAGCAGTTCCCACCGGGGAACCTACGAGCAGTACTTC
v_call: TRBV10-1; j_call: TRBJ2-3; clone_size: once; d_call: TRBD1; cdr3_aa: CASSESGTGGNTQYF; cdr3_nt: TGCGCCAGCAGTGAGTCGGGGACAGGGGGAAATACGCAGTATTTT
v_call: TRBV19; j_call: TRBJ2-1; clone_size: -; d_call: TRBD2; cdr3_aa: CASSIPSGTYNEQFF; cdr3_nt: TGTGCCAGTAGTATCCCCAGCGGGACCTACAATGAGCAGTTCTTC
v_call: TRBV6-5; j_call: TRBJ2-7; clone_size: -; d_call: TRBD2; cdr3_aa: CASSRSGEQQYF; cdr3_nt: TGTGCCAGCAGTCGAAGCGGGGAGCAGCAGTACTTC
v_call: TRBV7-2; j_call: TRBJ2-2; clone_size: -; d_call: -; cdr3_aa: CASSPATLGELFF; cdr3_nt: TGTGCCAGCAGCCCAGCGACGCTCGGGGAGCTGTTTTTT
v_call: TRBV6-6; j_call: TRBJ1-5; clone_size: -; d_call: -; cdr3_aa: CASSPLTGRNQPQHF; cdr3_nt: TGTGCCAGCAGTCCTTTAACAGGGCGCAATCAGCCCCAGCATTTT
v_call: TRBV9; j_call: TRBJ2-7; clone_size: many; d_call: -; cdr3_aa: CASSVDGSSSYEQYF; cdr3_nt: TGTGCCAGCAGCGTAGACGGGAGCTCTTCCTACGAGCAGTACTTC
v_call: TRBV10-1; j_call: TRBJ2-1; clone_size: -; d_call: TRBD2; cdr3_aa: CASSESSGSLYNEQFF; cdr3_nt: TGCGCCAGCAGTGAGTCGAGCGGGAGTTTGTACAATGAGCAGTTCTTC
v_call: TRBV27; j_call: TRBJ2-7; clone_size: -; d_call: -; cdr3_aa: CASSLARATSEQYF; cdr3_nt: TGTGCCAGCAGTTTAGCCAGGGCCACCTCCGAGCAGTACTTC
v_call: TRBV10-3; j_call: TRBJ1-1; clone_size: once; d_call: TRBD1; cdr3_aa: CAISEPLGQAAFF; cdr3_nt: TGTGCCATCAGTGAGCCGCTCGGACAGGCGGCTTTCTTT
v_call: TRBV14; j_call: TRBJ2-7; clone_size: -; d_call: -; cdr3_aa: CASSQGHLYEQYF; cdr3_nt: TGTGCCAGCAGCCAAGGGCATCTCTACGAGCAGTACTTC
v_call: TRBV13; j_call: TRBJ1-2; clone_size: -; d_call: -; cdr3_aa: CASKELQVGYGYTF; cdr3_nt: TGTGCCAGCAAAGAGCTCCAGGTCGGCTATGGCTACACCTTC
v_call: TRBV7-3; j_call: TRBJ1-1; clone_size: -; d_call: -; cdr3_aa: CASSLWGLEAFF; cdr3_nt: TGTGCCAGCAGCTTATGGGGCCTTGAAGCTTTCTTT
v_call: TRBV3-1/TRBV3-2; j_call: TRBJ2-1; clone_size: once; d_call: -; cdr3_aa: CASSQALNEQFF; cdr3_nt: TGTGCCAGCAGCCAAGCCCTCAATGAGCAGTTCTTC
v_call: TRBV5-4; j_call: TRBJ2-5; clone_size: -; d_call: -; cdr3_aa: CASTDRRVGVGETQYF; cdr3_nt: TGTGCCAGCACGGATAGGAGGGTGGGAGTAGGGGAGACCCAGTACTTC
v_call: TRBV7-8; j_call: TRBJ1-6; clone_size: -; d_call: TRBD1; cdr3_aa: CASSLGLGQGNSPLHF; cdr3_nt: TGTGCCAGCAGCTTAGGCCTAGGACAGGGGAATTCACCCCTCCACTTT
v_call: TRBV3-1/TRBV3-2; j_call: TRBJ1-1; clone_size: -; d_call: -; cdr3_aa: CASSQSVEAFF; cdr3_nt: TGTGCCAGCAGCCAATCCGTAGAAGCTTTCTTT
v_call: TRBV28; j_call: TRBJ2-3; clone_size: -; d_call: TRBD2; cdr3_aa: CASRPTGTGGPDTQYF; cdr3_nt: TGTGCCAGCAGACCCACCGGGACGGGAGGCCCAGATACGCAGTATTTT
v_call: TRBV28; j_call: TRBJ2-1; clone_size: -; d_call: TRBD1; cdr3_aa: CASLPADRGRNEQFF; cdr3_nt: TGTGCCAGCTTGCCTGCGGACAGGGGGCGCAATGAGCAGTTCTTC
v_call: TRBV3-1/TRBV3-2; j_call: TRBJ1-4; clone_size: -; d_call: -; cdr3_aa: CASSQSSLRRTNEKLFF; cdr3_nt: TGTGCCAGCAGCCAAAGCTCCCTGAGGAGGACTAATGAAAAACTGTTTTTT
v_call: TRBV7-9; j_call: TRBJ2-1; clone_size: once; d_call: -; cdr3_aa: CASSSSGTSYNEQFF; cdr3_nt: TGTGCCAGCAGCAGTAGCGGTACCTCCTACAATGAGCAGTTCTTC
v_call: TRBV2; j_call: TRBJ2-3; clone_size: -; d_call: -; cdr3_aa: CASTDRSSTDTQYF; cdr3_nt: TGTGCCAGCACCGACAGATCTAGCACAGATACGCAGTATTTT
v_call: TRBV19; j_call: TRBJ1-2; clone_size: -; d_call: -; cdr3_aa: CASSIVFGGANYGYTF; cdr3_nt: TGTGCCAGTAGTATAGTCTTCGGAGGGGCTAACTATGGCTACACCTTC
v_call: TRBV7-6; j_call: TRBJ2-7; clone_size: once; d_call: TRBD1; cdr3_aa: CASSLAQGQGYEQYF; cdr3_nt: TGTGCCAGCAGCTTAGCGCAGGGACAGGGATACGAGCAGTACTTC
v_call: TRBV7-9; j_call: TRBJ1-2; clone_size: -; d_call: -; cdr3_aa: CASSLEQAAYGYTF; cdr3_nt: TGTGCCAGCAGCTTAGAGCAGGCCGCCTATGGCTACACCTTC
v_call: TRBV7-2; j_call: TRBJ1-3; clone_size: -; d_call: TRBD1; cdr3_aa: CASSNRGSGNTIYF; cdr3_nt: TGTGCCAGCAGCAACAGGGGGTCTGGAAACACCATATATTTT
v_call: TRBV5-1; j_call: TRBJ1-3; clone_size: once; d_call: -; cdr3_aa: CASSSLWDSSGGNTIYF; cdr3_nt: TGCGCCAGCAGCTCTCTCTGGGACTCTTCAGGGGGAAACACCATATATTTT
v_call: TRBV28; j_call: TRBJ2-7; clone_size: -; d_call: TRBD1; cdr3_aa: CASSFTGTGALYEQYF; cdr3_nt: TGTGCCAGCAGTTTCACCGGGACAGGGGCCCTCTACGAGCAGTACTTC
v_call: TRBV11-3; j_call: TRBJ2-3; clone_size: -; d_call: TRBD1; cdr3_aa: CASSRTGTADTQYF; cdr3_nt: TGTGCCAGCAGCCGGACAGGTACGGCAGATACGCAGTATTTT
v_call: TRBV28; j_call: TRBJ2-7; clone_size: once; d_call: TRBD2; cdr3_aa: CASSFSLAGLSYEQYF; cdr3_nt: TGTGCCAGCAGTTTTTCCCTAGCGGGTTTAAGCTACGAGCAGTACTTC
v_call: TRBV25-1; j_call: TRBJ1-2; clone_size: -; d_call: TRBD1; cdr3_aa: CASSPSRGTEPPNYGYTF; cdr3_nt: TGTGCCAGCAGTCCATCCCGGGGGACAGAGCCTCCTAACTATGGCTACACCTTC
v_call: TRBV28; j_call: TRBJ1-2; clone_size: -; d_call: -; cdr3_aa: CASSPGEQFYTF; cdr3_nt: TGTGCCAGCAGTCCCGGGGAGCAGTTCTACACCTTC
v_call: TRBV24-1; j_call: TRBJ2-3; clone_size: -; d_call: TRBD1; cdr3_aa: CATSDLGQGGTGTQYF; cdr3_nt: TGTGCCACCAGTGACCTGGGACAGGGGGGGACAGGGACGCAGTATTTT
v_call: TRBV4-2; j_call: TRBJ2-5; clone_size: -; d_call: TRBD1; cdr3_aa: CASSNLRQGEGKETQYF; cdr3_nt: TGTGCCAGCAGTAATTTACGACAGGGCGAGGGGAAAGAGACCCAGTACTTC